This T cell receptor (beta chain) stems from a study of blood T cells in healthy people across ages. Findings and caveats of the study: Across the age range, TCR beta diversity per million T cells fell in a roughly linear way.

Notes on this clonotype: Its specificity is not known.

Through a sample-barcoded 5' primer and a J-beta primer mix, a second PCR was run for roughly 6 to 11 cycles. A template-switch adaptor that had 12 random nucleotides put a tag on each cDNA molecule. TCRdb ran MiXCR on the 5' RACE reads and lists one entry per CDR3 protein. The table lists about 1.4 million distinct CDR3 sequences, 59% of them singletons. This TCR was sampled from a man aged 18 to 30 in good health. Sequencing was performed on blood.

This chain's CDR3 is CATSGAHSTDTQYF. The CDR3, as DNA: TGTGCCACCTCTGGGGCACATAGCACAGATACGCAGTATTTT. This chain uses TRBV15 with TRBJ2-3; maybe TRBD1 (5 bases). V was pared by 8 bases and J by 0 bases, with 12 bases between. Looked up from germline, CDR1 is LNHNV and CDR2 is YYDKDF (reference sequence). The CDR3 sequence is 14 residues long. The variable domain in full, completed from reference TRBV15 and TRBJ2-3, reads DAMVIQNPRYQVTQFGKPVTLSCSQTLNHNVMYWYQQKSSQAPKLLFHYYDKDFNNEADTPDNFQSRRPNTSFCFLDIRSPGLGDTAMYLCATSGAHSTDTQYFGPGTRLTVL.